This T cell receptor beta chain is drawn from a study of radiotherapy plus CTLA-4 blockade in lung cancer. CDR1 is MNHNY and CDR2 is SVGAGI in the germline V gene (reference sequence). The V end was cut by 2 bases, the J end by 1 base, with 12 bases between. CDR3 length: 15 amino acids. Regarding the study as a whole: TCR clones originating in tumors grew in number in blood after radiotherapy plus ipilimumab.

On this clone itself: Its antigen is not identified.

Patients with chemo-refractory metastatic non-small-cell lung cancer received focal radiation plus CTLA-4 blockade with ipilimumab. Method: immunoSEQ multiplex PCR; TCRdb's copy keeps in-frame clones and lacks some. The top ten clones hold over 0.75% of a sample with about 100,000 clones, 83% of them seen once. The sequence was collected from a human donor with non-small cell lung cancer who had stable disease on radiotherapy plus ipilimumab. This sample comprised peripheral blood, obtained from a patient treated with radiotherapy plus ipilimumab. This chain connects TRBV6-6 to TRBJ2-7, with D possibly matching TRBD2 (6 bases). CDR3 loop: CASSYALAGSYEQYF. The CDR3, as DNA: TGTGCCAGCAGTTACGCACTAGCAGGGTCCTACGAGCAGTACTTC.